These 32 T cell receptor beta chains share one sample of origin, sequenced in a study of shared clonotypes between healthy human individuals. The method was immunoSEQ multiplex PCR; TCRdb's version includes in-frame clones alone and lacks a portion of them. This table holds around 720,000 clones, around 78% found once. Sequenced: memory CD4+ T cells sorted from blood. Subset reported: CD45RA-negative fraction. The origin of the receptors is a woman aged 25 to 39 in good health.

CDR3 sequence reads: CASSESPSGRGTDTQYF. The CDR3 DNA follows: TGTGCCAGCAGTGAATCTCCTAGCGGAAGAGGCACAGATACGCAGTATTTT. The chain uses TRBV6-4 and TRBJ2-3; the match to TRBD2 covers 7 bases. V shed 3 bases, J shed 1 base, and the junction held 10 bases outside the gene matches. The CDR3 is 17 residues long. CDR1 and CDR2 from the germline V gene are MRHNA and SNTAGT.

This chain connects TRBV6-1 to TRBJ1-5; D gene ambiguous. Germline CDR1 reads MNHNS; CDR2 reads SASEGT. The CDR3 extends over 14 amino acids. V dropped 7 bases and J dropped 1 base, with 11 bases sitting between them. CDR3 bases: TGTGCCAGCATCTGGACGGCAAGCAATCAGCCCCAGCATTTT. Protein product: CASIWTASNQPQHF.

Of note for this clone: Other DNA variants within this sample encode the same CDR3. This sequence joins TRBV18 and TRBJ2-3, with D perhaps TRBD1 (5 bases). The V and J ends lost 2 bases and 5 bases respectively, with 5 bases between them. Germline CDR1 KGHSH, CDR2 LQKENI. This CDR3 spans 12 amino acids. Here the CDR3 reads CASSPDRDTQYF. DNA for the CDR3: TGTGCCAGCTCACCAGACAGAGATACGCAGTATTTT.

The gene calls are TRBV7-9 and TRBJ2-7; D call uncertain. The CDR3 is made up of 14 amino acids. Germline assignment: CDR1 SEHNR and CDR2 FQNEAQ (reference sequence). Trimming left V 1 base short and J 6 bases short, with 13 bases between. The CDR3 DNA reads as TGTGCCAGCAGCTTAGAGGTCCCGAGTGGCGAGCAGTACTTC. Translation: CASSLEVPSGEQYF.

The rearrangement links TRBV5-1 to TRBJ2-7; D gene uncertain. Trimming removed 0 bases from V and 3 bases from J, with 10 bases in between. The germline gives CDR1 SGHRS, CDR2 YFSETQ. The CDR3 has 14 residues. The CDR3 DNA reads TGCGCCAGCAGCTTGGGCTCACAAAACTACGAGCAGTACTTC. Its protein product is CASSLGSQNYEQYF.

This clone was observed at least ten times. This chain joins TRBV7-9 and TRBJ2-7; D is possibly TRBD1 (5 bases). The CDR3 covers 12 residues. The ends were cut back, 4 bases at V and 4 bases at J, with 8 bases in the middle. CDR1 is SEHNR, CDR2 FQNEAQ, per germline (reference sequence). CDR3 nucleotide sequence: TGTGCCAGCAGCTACGACAGATACGAGCAGTACTTC. Its translation: CASSYDRYEQYF.

The chain couples TRBV2 to TRBJ1-5; possible D gene TRBD1, 5 bases. Germline lookup yields CDR1 SNHLY and CDR2 FYNNEI. The CDR3 totals 14 residues. V was pared by 6 bases and J by 3 bases, with 12 bases between. The CDR3 protein is CASSPGRNNQPQHF. As DNA, the CDR3 is TGTGCCAGCAGCCCGGGACGGAACAATCAGCCCCAGCATTTT.

This chain connects TRBV6-1 to TRBJ2-7, with D unresolved. This CDR3 contains 12 residues. V lost 7 bases and J 2 bases, leaving 9 bases between the germline ends. Germline V lookup: CDR1 MNHNS, CDR2 SASEGT. The CDR3 bases are TGTGCCAGCACTCACAGTGCCTACGAGCAGTACTTC. This gives the protein CASTHSAYEQYF.

This clone has just one count. This rearrangement joins TRBV18 to TRBJ2-7; tentatively, D is TRBD2 (6 bases). Germline V gives CDR1 KGHSH, CDR2 LQKENI. The CDR3 has 17 residues. V gave up 3 bases and J gave up 7 bases, with 25 bases separating them. This chain's CDR3 is CASSPRVSGLGLREQYF. CDR3 sequence (DNA): TGTGCCAGCTCACCGAGGGTTTCGGGACTGGGGCTTCGGGAGCAGTACTTC. Full variable domain (outside the CDR3, taken from reference TRBV18 and TRBJ2-7): NAGVMQNPRHLVRRRGQEARLRCSPMKGHSHVYWYRQLPEEGLKFMVYLQKENIIDESGMPKERFSAEFPKEGPSILRIQQVVRGDSAAYFCASSPRVSGLGLREQYFGPGTRLTVT.

This rearrangement joins TRBV5-1 to TRBJ1-4, with D tentatively TRBD1 (5 bases). This CDR3 comprises 15 residues. Trimming removed 0 bases at V and 8 bases at J, with 14 bases between. Germline V gene data show CDR1 as SGHRS and CDR2 as YFSETQ. In DNA form, the CDR3 reads TGCGCCAGCAGCTTGGCCTCAGGGTTTCGCGAAAAACTGTTTTTT. Translation gives CASSLASGFREKLFF. Filled out from reference TRBV5-1 and TRBJ1-4, the complete variable domain reads KAGVTQTPRYLIKTRGQQVTLSCSPISGHRSVSWYQQTPGQGLQFLFEYFSETQRNKGNFPGRFSGRQFSNSRSEMNVSTLELGDSALYLCASSLASGFREKLFFGSGTQLSVL.

The gene calls are TRBV19 and TRBJ2-3; maybe TRBD2 (6 bases). Trimming took 5 bases from V and 1 from J, leaving 16 bases between them. Germline V gives CDR1 LNHDA, CDR2 SQIVND (reference sequence). The CDR3 is 16 residues long. In nucleotides, the CDR3 is TGTGCCAGTAGTTACGGAGGGTACAGAGGCACAGATACGCAGTATTTT. It yields the protein CASSYGGYRGTDTQYF. The variable domain in full, with the rest retrieved from reference TRBV19 and TRBJ2-3, is DGGITQSPKYLFRKEGQNVTLSCEQNLNHDAMYWYRQDPGQGLRLIYYSQIVNDFQKGDIAEGYSVSREKKESFPLTVTSAQKNPTAFYLCASSYGGYRGTDTQYFGPGTRLTVL.

V and J are TRBV25-1 and TRBJ2-7; TRBD1 or TRBD2 may be the D gene (5 bases each). The germline V gene encodes CDR1 MGHDK and CDR2 SYGVNS. CDR3 length: 11 residues. V lost 6 bases to trimming and J lost 6 bases, with 9 bases between them. The chain's CDR3 is CASSKGSEQYF. For the CDR3, the DNA is TGTGCCAGCAGCAAGGGGAGCGAGCAGTACTTC.

V gene TRBV7-8 combines with J gene TRBJ1-1; D is possibly TRBD1 (5 bases). With 5 bases removed from V and 5 bases from J, the gap between germline ends came to 18 bases. CDR1 is SGHVS, CDR2 FQNEAQ, per germline. The CDR3 spans 15 residues. CDR3: CASSPGVQGGTEAFF. CDR3 coding DNA: TGTGCCAGCAGCCCCGGGGTCCAGGGTGGAACTGAAGCTTTCTTT.

This chain uses TRBV11-2 with TRBJ1-1; D is unresolved. The CDR3 totals 11 residues. Germline CDR1 is SGHAT and CDR2 is FQNNGV. Trimming took 2 bases from V and 8 from J, leaving 6 bases between them. CDR3 loop: CASSLLTEAFF. The CDR3 DNA follows: TGTGCCAGCAGCTTACTTACAGAAGCTTTCTTT.

This chain links TRBV2 with TRBJ1-5, with no clear D. The V gene lost 2 bases and the J gene lost 4 bases, with 3 bases spanning the gap. The CDR3 totals 12 residues. CDR1 and CDR2 from the germline V gene are SNHLY and FYNNEI. CDR3 protein: CASSELNQPQHF. CDR3 coding DNA: TGTGCCAGCAGTGAACTAAATCAGCCCCAGCATTTT. The full variable domain, rest sourced from reference TRBV2 and TRBJ1-5, is EPEVTQTPSHQVTQMGQEVILRCVPISNHLYFYWYRQILGQKVEFLVSFYNNEISEKSEIFDDQFSVERPDGSNFTLKIRSTKLEDSAMYFCASSELNQPQHFGDGTRLSIL.

This chain connects TRBV6-5 to TRBJ1-2, with D perhaps TRBD1 (5 bases). Germline CDR1 MNHEY, CDR2 SVGAGI. CDR3 length: 15 residues. V was pared by 0 bases and J by 8 bases, with 16 bases between. Written as DNA, the CDR3 is TGTGCCAGCAGTTACTCGAGTCAGGGTTCGGGAGGCTACACCTTC. Translated, it gives CASSYSSQGSGGYTF.

This clone has more than one count but fewer than ten. This sequence joins TRBV19 and TRBJ2-1, with TRBD2 matching 13 bases. This CDR3 comprises 17 residues. The J segment lost 6 bases and the V segment lost 3 bases, leaving 8 bases of the junction unmatched. From germline, CDR1 is LNHDA and CDR2 SQIVND (reference sequence). The CDR3 is CASSIRQLAGGPNEQFF. The DNA of the CDR3 is TGTGCCAGTAGTATCCGACAACTAGCGGGAGGGCCCAATGAGCAGTTCTTC.

This clone was counted many times. Within the sample, other DNA sequences also encode this same CDR3. V is TRBV5-1 and J is TRBJ1-2; D is undetermined. The germline CDR1 and CDR2 sequences are SGHRS and YFSETQ. Trimming shortened V by 0 bases and J by 1 base, and 10 bases separated the two germline ends. The CDR3 consists of 15 residues. The CDR3: CASSLGDRDNYGYTF. In DNA, the CDR3 is TGCGCCAGCAGCTTGGGCGATCGGGATAACTATGGCTACACCTTC.

V usage is TRBV29-1 and J usage is TRBJ2-5; TRBD2 agrees at 13 bases. CDR3 length: 14 residues. The V segment lost 4 bases and the J segment 2 bases; nucleotides outside the gene matches: 1. In germline, CDR1 is SQVTM, CDR2 ANQGSEA. Here the CDR3 DNA reads TGCAGCGTTGCGGGACTAGCGGGACAAGAGACCCAGTACTTC. Translation: CSVAGLAGQETQYF.

This clone was counted a few times. In DNA, the CDR3 is TGTGCCAGCAGGGGAGAGGGTGGCACCGGGGAGCTGTTTTTT. It is translated as CASRGEGGTGELFF. V gene TRBV4-2 combines with J gene TRBJ2-2; possible D gene TRBD2, 5 bases. Germline values: CDR1 LGHNA, CDR2 YNFKEQ. The germline V and J ends were trimmed by 6 bases and 4 bases, with 12 bases remaining between them. This CDR3 comprises 14 residues.

The J gene is TRBJ2-2, the V gene TRBV7-6, with 9 positions matching TRBD1. In germline, CDR1 is SGHVS, CDR2 FNYEAQ. The V gene end was trimmed by 7 bases and the J gene end by 3 bases; junction bases not matched to a gene: 9. This CDR3 is built from 16 residues. CDR3 loop: CASTNYGTGYTGELFF. The DNA of the CDR3 is TGTGCCAGCACAAACTACGGGACAGGGTACACCGGGGAGCTGTTTTTT.

The CDR3 reads CAISESLQLPQHF. For the CDR3, the DNA is TGTGCCATCAGTGAGTCTTTGCAACTGCCCCAGCATTTT. V gene TRBV10-3 combines with J gene TRBJ1-5; D remains unclear. The CDR3 is 13 residues long. CDR1 and CDR2 from the germline V gene are ENHRY and SYGVKD. The V end was cut by 0 bases, the J end by 9 bases, with 9 bases between.

The rearrangement links TRBV2 to TRBJ1-1; maybe TRBD1 (6 bases). The CDR3 length is 12 residues. V dropped 5 bases and J dropped 6 bases, with 10 bases sitting between them. Germline assignment: CDR1 SNHLY and CDR2 FYNNEI. In nucleotides, the CDR3 is TGTGCCAGCAGTTCCAGGGGCCCTGAAGCTTTCTTT. Translation gives CASSSRGPEAFF.

The chain has TRBV2 and TRBJ1-2, with 9 bases lining up with TRBD1. The CDR3 has 14 residues. Germline CDR1 and CDR2: SNHLY and FYNNEI. J was trimmed by 7 bases and V by 7 bases; bases with no gene match: 10. The CDR3 loop reads CASTLRETGGGYTF. The CDR3 nucleotides read TGTGCCAGCACCTTACGGGAGACAGGGGGTGGCTACACCTTC.

V gene TRBV4-2 combines with J gene TRBJ2-7; D is ambiguous. Germline lookup yields CDR1 LGHNA and CDR2 YNFKEQ. This CDR3 region has 15 residues. Trimming pared 0 bases from V and 0 bases from J, leaving 9 bases between. The CDR3, as DNA: TGTGCCAGCAGCCAAGAGGTCGGATACTCCTACGAGCAGTACTTC. It is translated as CASSQEVGYSYEQYF.

J is TRBJ1-1 and V is TRBV5-1; maybe TRBD1 (6 bases). Germline V gene lookup returns CDR1 SGHRS and CDR2 YFSETQ. CDR3 length: 17 amino acids. Trimming pared 7 bases from V and 1 base from J, leaving 23 bases between. The CDR3: CASSEGHGPMGNTEAFF. CDR3 DNA: TGCGCCAGCTCGGAGGGACACGGACCTATGGGGAACACTGAAGCTTTCTTT.

A few counts support this clone. J is TRBJ2-2 and V is TRBV5-1, with D possibly TRBD2 on 5 matching bases. V shed 5 bases and J shed 0 bases, with 8 bases lying between them. CDR3 size: 14 residues. In germline, CDR1 is SGHRS, CDR2 YFSETQ. CDR3 amino acids: CASRTNSNTGELFF. CDR3 nucleotide sequence: TGCGCCAGCAGGACTAACTCGAACACCGGGGAGCTGTTTTTT.

The chain employs TRBV19 and TRBJ2-6; D is unresolved. The V end was cut by 5 bases, the J end by 0 bases, with 8 bases between. CDR1 LNHDA and CDR2 SQIVND come from the germline V gene (reference sequence). The CDR3 loop spans 15 amino acids. This CDR3 reads CASSLLVSGANVLTF. The DNA for the CDR3 is TGTGCCAGTAGTCTGCTGGTCTCTGGGGCCAACGTCCTGACTTTC. The entire variable domain, with the rest obtained from reference TRBV19 and TRBJ2-6, is as follows: DGGITQSPKYLFRKEGQNVTLSCEQNLNHDAMYWYRQDPGQGLRLIYYSQIVNDFQKGDIAEGYSVSREKKESFPLTVTSAQKNPTAFYLCASSLLVSGANVLTFGAGSRLTVL.

The CDR3 bases are TGTGCCAGCAGCCTGATGCGGACTAGCGGGAGGGGAGCCAAAAACATTCAGTACTTC. It is translated as CASSLMRTSGRGAKNIQYF. The chain recombines TRBV5-6 with TRBJ2-4; 15 nucleotides agree with TRBD2. Germline CDR1 is SGHDT and CDR2 is YYEEEE. J lost 0 bases, V lost 4 bases, and 8 bases had no gene match. The CDR3 sequence is 19 residues long.

The V gene is TRBV14, the J gene TRBJ2-2, with D perhaps TRBD2 (5 bases). CDR1 is SGHDN, CDR2 FVKESK, per germline. This CDR3 is 17 amino acids long. With 2 bases removed from V and 4 bases from J, the gap between germline ends came to 17 bases. The CDR3 region is CASSQPRGRHSTGELFF. In DNA form, the CDR3 reads TGTGCCAGCAGCCAACCGAGAGGGAGACACAGCACCGGGGAGCTGTTTTTT.

This chain connects TRBV28 to TRBJ1-1; the match to TRBD1 covers 8 bases. The V gene end was trimmed by 3 bases and the J gene end by 5 bases; junction bases not matched to a gene: 5. The CDR3 runs 14 residues. Germline V CDR1 and CDR2: MDHEN, SYDVKM. The DNA of the CDR3 is TGTGCCAGCAGTTTCAGACAGGGGAGAACTGAAGCTTTCTTT. This gives the protein CASSFRQGRTEAFF.

The chain uses TRBV18 and TRBJ1-4, with D possibly matching TRBD1 (6 bases). The V end lost 2 bases, the J end lost 2 bases, and 15 bases lay between the germline ends. The length of the CDR3 is 17 residues. The germline V gene encodes CDR1 KGHSH and CDR2 LQKENI. This CDR3 reads CASSPRSSGATNEKLFF. The CDR3 nucleotides are TGTGCCAGCTCACCAAGGTCGTCAGGGGCGACTAATGAAAAACTGTTTTTT. Drawing the rest from reference TRBV18 and TRBJ1-4, the complete variable domain is NAGVMQNPRHLVRRRGQEARLRCSPMKGHSHVYWYRQLPEEGLKFMVYLQKENIIDESGMPKERFSAEFPKEGPSILRIQQVVRGDSAAYFCASSPRSSGATNEKLFFGSGTQLSVL.